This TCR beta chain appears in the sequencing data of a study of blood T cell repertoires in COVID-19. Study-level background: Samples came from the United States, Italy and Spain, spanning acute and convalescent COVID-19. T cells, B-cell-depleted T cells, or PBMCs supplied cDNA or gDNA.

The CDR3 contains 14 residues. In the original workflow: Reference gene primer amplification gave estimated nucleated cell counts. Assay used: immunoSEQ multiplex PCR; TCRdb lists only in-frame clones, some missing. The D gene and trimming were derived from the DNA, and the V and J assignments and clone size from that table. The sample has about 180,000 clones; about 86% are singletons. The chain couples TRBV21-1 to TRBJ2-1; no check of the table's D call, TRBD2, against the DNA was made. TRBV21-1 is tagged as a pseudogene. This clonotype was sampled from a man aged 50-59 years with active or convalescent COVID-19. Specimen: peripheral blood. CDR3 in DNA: TGTGCCAGCACCCGGGGGGGGTGGTTCAATGAGCAGTTCTTC. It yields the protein CASTRGGWFNEQFF.